This is a list of T cell receptor beta chains from one sample in a study of regulatory T cells in long-lasting Graves disease. TCRdb passed the multiplex PCR reads through MiXCR, listing each CDR3 protein once. The table records around 500,000 distinct CDR3 sequences, about 14% of them present only once. These data also featured in a second study, about T cells in Graves' hyperthyroidism and ophthalmopathy.

Sequenced material: peripheral blood mononuclear cells (PBMCs), taken at new diagnosis, from a patient treated with antithyroid drugs. Source of these receptors: a man in his thirties or forties with Graves disease. CDR3s include the opening cysteine and the closing phenylalanine or tryptophan. D genes are given only for firm matches. Size values are once, few and many counts, or a class for expanded clones, and some rows have none.

v_gene	d_gene	j_gene	abundance	len	CDR3aa	CDR3nt
TRBV12-3/TRBV12-4	TRBD1	TRBJ2-7	many	14	CASRPGTGDYEQYF	TGTGCCAGCAGACCCGGGACAGGGGACTACGAGCAGTACTTC
TRBV7-9	NA	TRBJ2-7	many	16	CASSLARGTGTYEQYF	TGTGCCAGCAGCTTAGCGCGGGGGACAGGTACCTACGAGCAGTACTTC
TRBV12-3/TRBV12-4	NA	TRBJ1-4	many	15	CASSSRTTSNEKLFF	TGTGCCAGCAGTTCCCGCACCACATCCAATGAAAAACTGTTTTTT
TRBV6-5	NA	TRBJ2-2	NA	16	CASSYSSGKVTGELFF	TGTGCCAGCAGTTACTCGAGTGGGAAAGTCACCGGGGAGCTGTTTTTT
TRBV30	TRBD1	TRBJ1-4	many	14	CAWSLGQGGEKLFF	TGTGCCTGGAGTTTGGGACAGGGTGGAGAAAAACTGTTTTTT
TRBV18	NA	TRBJ1-5	few	16	CASSPRSGDGNQPQHF	TGTGCCAGCTCACCACGTTCGGGGGATGGCAATCAGCCCCAGCATTTT
TRBV19	NA	TRBJ2-2	NA	13	CANRPSNTGELFF	TGTGCCAACCGACCGAGCAACACCGGGGAGCTGTTTTTT
TRBV12-3/TRBV12-4	NA	TRBJ1-4	many	14	CASSTPGTNEKLFF	TGTGCCAGCAGCACCCCGGGAACTAATGAAAAACTGTTTTTT
TRBV29-1	NA	TRBJ1-1	many	12	CSVVLTDFEAFF	TGCAGCGTTGTTCTTACCGACTTTGAAGCTTTCTTT
TRBV5-1	NA	TRBJ2-7	NA	13	CASSSGARYEQYF	TGCGCCAGCAGCTCCGGGGCGCGCTACGAGCAGTACTTC
TRBV20-1	NA	TRBJ1-2	many	14	CSARDRRDLYGYTF	TGCAGTGCTAGAGATCGTAGGGACCTTTATGGCTACACCTTC
TRBV6-5	NA	TRBJ2-1	many	16	CASSYARARQDNEQFF	TGTGCCAGCAGTTATGCCCGGGCCCGACAGGACAATGAGCAGTTCTTC
TRBV11-2	NA	TRBJ1-2	many	13	CASSFGGTYGYTF	TGTGCCAGCAGCTTCGGGGGAACCTATGGCTACACCTTC
TRBV10-2	NA	TRBJ2-7	many	17	CASSESGVGSSSYEQYF	TGCGCCAGCAGTGAGTCTGGGGTTGGGAGCAGCTCCTACGAGCAGTACTTC
TRBV11-2	TRBD1	TRBJ2-7	many	15	CASSRTGTASYEQYF	TGTGCCAGCAGCCGTACCGGGACAGCGTCCTACGAGCAGTACTTC
TRBV5-6	TRBD1	TRBJ1-5	NA	15	CASSRTGLRNQPQHF	TGTGCCAGCAGCCGGACAGGGCTTCGCAATCAGCCCCAGCATTTT
TRBV20-1	NA	TRBJ2-5	NA	14	CSARGGRGSETQYF	TGCAGTGCTCGTGGAGGCCGGGGGTCGGAGACCCAGTACTTC
TRBV7-8	NA	TRBJ1-5	many	15	CASSLGLASNQPQHF	TGTGCCAGCAGCTTAGGGCTAGCCAGCAATCAGCCCCAGCATTTT
TRBV20-1	NA	TRBJ2-1	NA	13	CSAPPGRRNEQFF	TGCAGTGCCCCCCCGGGACGGAGGAATGAGCAGTTCTTC
TRBV12-3/TRBV12-4	NA	TRBJ2-3	few	12	CASSLDWVGQYF	TGTGCCAGCAGTTTAGACTGGGTGGGGCAGTATTTT
TRBV9	NA	TRBJ2-3	many	14	CASSVVVDADTQYF	TGTGCCAGCAGCGTAGTAGTGGACGCGGATACGCAGTATTTT
TRBV7-9	TRBD1	TRBJ2-4	few	17	CASSPRRDSLAKNIQYF	TGTGCCAGCAGCCCACGTAGGGACAGTCTAGCCAAAAACATTCAGTACTTC
TRBV2	TRBD1	TRBJ2-5	many	14	CASSGTGSGETQYF	TGTGCCAGCAGTGGGACAGGGTCAGGGGAGACCCAGTACTTC
TRBV12-3/TRBV12-4	NA	TRBJ2-1	NA	14	CAILTTGGYNEQFF	TGTGCCATCCTAACGACTGGAGGGTACAATGAGCAGTTCTTC
TRBV25-1	NA	TRBJ1-5	many	14	CASSPLGSNQPQHF	TGTGCCAGCAGCCCCCTCGGGAGCAATCAGCCCCAGCATTTT
TRBV20-1	NA	TRBJ2-5	many	13	CSASGQYQETQYF	TGCAGTGCTAGTGGCCAGTACCAAGAGACCCAGTACTTC
TRBV2	NA	TRBJ2-3	few	14	CASSVSQGTDTQYF	TGTGCCAGCAGTGTATCGCAGGGCACAGATACGCAGTATTTT
TRBV5-1	TRBD2	TRBJ2-1	many	15	CASSLGLAGVDEQFF	TGTGCCAGTAGTCTCGGACTAGCGGGTGTCGACGAGCAGTTCTTC
TRBV9	NA	TRBJ2-1	few	13	CASSADYLDEQFF	TGTGCCAGCAGCGCCGACTATCTCGATGAGCAGTTCTTC
TRBV20-1	NA	TRBJ2-1	few	14	CSATSPTTSNEQFF	TGCAGCGCCACTAGCCCCACCACATCCAATGAGCAGTTCTTC
TRBV5-1	TRBD2	TRBJ2-3	many	21	CASSLGQGIRSTSGRTDTQYF	TGCGCCAGCAGCTTGGGACAGGGAATACGGTCTACTAGCGGGAGAACAGATACGCAGTATTTT
TRBV20-1	TRBD2	TRBJ2-1	few	17	CSAPPGWSGTSYNEQLF	TGCAGTGCTCCCCCGGGATGGAGCGGGACCTCCTACAATGAGCAGCTCTTC
TRBV11-3	TRBD2	TRBJ2-1	many	16	CASSSRAGVAYDEQFF	TGTGCCAGCAGCTCCAGAGCGGGAGTGGCGTACGATGAGCAGTTCTTC
TRBV6-1	NA	TRBJ2-7	NA	13	CASSEITGYEQYF	TGTGCCAGCAGTGAGATTACAGGCTACGAGCAGTACTTC
TRBV11-2	TRBD1	TRBJ2-1	many	15	CASSLQGQAFDEQFF	TGTGCCAGCAGCCTACAGGGACAGGCTTTCGATGAGCAGTTCTTC
TRBV12-3/TRBV12-4	NA	TRBJ2-1	many	13	CASSFSGADEQFF	TGTGCCAGCAGTTTTTCCGGGGCCGATGAGCAGTTCTTC
TRBV5-1	NA	TRBJ2-5	few	15	CASSLEGHPPETQYF	TGCGCCAGCAGCTTGGAGGGACACCCCCCGGAGACCCAGTACTTC
TRBV11-2	TRBD2	TRBJ2-3	many	15	CASSWGGGTRHTQYF	TGTGCCAGCAGCTGGGGGGGAGGGACTCGACATACGCAGTATTTT
TRBV2	TRBD2	TRBJ2-7	many	12	CASTILGGEQYF	TGTGCCAGCACCATACTGGGGGGGGAGCAGTACTTC
TRBV2	NA	TRBJ1-2	many	13	CASEVDTAGGYTF	TGTGCCAGCGAGGTCGACACTGCGGGCGGCTACACCTTC
TRBV27	TRBD1	TRBJ1-2	many	14	CASSAGQGARGYTF	TGTGCCAGCAGTGCCGGACAGGGGGCAAGAGGCTACACCTTC
TRBV5-1	NA	TRBJ2-4	many	13	CASSLPDINIQYF	TGCGCCAGCAGCTTACCGGACATCAACATTCAGTACTTC
TRBV25-1	TRBD1	TRBJ1-6	few	15	CATAPLTGRNSPLHF	TGTGCCACCGCCCCCTTGACAGGGCGAAATTCACCCCTCCACTTT
TRBV10-1	TRBD2	TRBJ2-1	few	16	CASSELARTVNNEQFF	TGCGCCAGCAGTGAACTAGCGCGCACTGTTAACAACGAGCAGTTCTTC
TRBV14	TRBD1	TRBJ1-1	many	17	CASSVPGGYEGNTEAFF	TGTGCCAGCAGCGTTCCAGGGGGGTATGAGGGGAACACTGAAGCTTTCTTT
TRBV6-1	TRBD1	TRBJ1-5	NA	16	CASSQKGDRANQPQHF	TGTGCCAGCAGCCAAAAGGGGGACAGGGCAAATCAGCCCCAGCATTTT
TRBV24-1	NA	TRBJ2-1	many	13	CATSEAGADEQFF	TGTGCCACCAGTGAGGCAGGGGCGGATGAGCAGTTCTTC
TRBV7-9	NA	TRBJ2-2	once	14	CASSWKGIAGELFF	TGTGCCAGCAGCTGGAAAGGGATAGCCGGGGAGCTGTTTTTT